Listed below are T cell receptor beta chains from one sample, sequenced in a study of shared clonotypes between healthy human individuals. Assay: immunoSEQ multiplex PCR; the TCRdb copy retains only in-frame clones and omits some. This table has about 2 million clones, 90% to 95% appearing once. The sequencing sample was made of naive CD4+ T cells sorted from blood. The receptors derive from a man younger than 35 in good health. Both conserved end residues are part of each CDR3. Each record gives: J gene, V gene, clone size, D gene, CDR3 DNA, CDR3 protein. D genes are given only for firm matches. Not every row has a clone size; where given, it reads once, few, many or a size class.

>TRBJ2-1|TRBV5-1|.|TRBD2
TGCGCCAGCAAGGGACTAGCGGGAGTTGATGAGCAGTTCTTC
CASKGLAGVDEQFF
>TRBJ1-3|TRBV9|.|TRBD1
TGTGCCAGCAGCGTAGCCGGACAGGGGTTCGACACCATATATTTT
CASSVAGQGFDTIYF
>TRBJ2-7|TRBV29-1|.|TRBD1
TGCAGCGTTGCCGACAGGGGGGTCTACGAGCAGTACTTC
CSVADRGVYEQYF
>TRBJ2-5|TRBV5-1|.|.
TGCGCCAGCAGGTACTCAGGAGAGACCCAGTACTTC
CASRYSGETQYF
>TRBJ1-5|TRBV27|.|.
TGTGCCAGCAGTTTCTATTTTAATCAGCCCCAGCATTTT
CASSFYFNQPQHF
>TRBJ2-7|TRBV18|.|.
TGTGCCAGCTCACCTCCGGGACGTTCCTACGAGCAGTACTTC
CASSPPGRSYEQYF
>TRBJ1-1|TRBV6-6|.|.
TGTGCCAGCAGTTCCACGGGCACTGAAGCTTTCTTT
CASSSTGTEAFF
>TRBJ2-1|TRBV4-1|.|.
TGCGCCAGCAGCCAAGATCTGGGGGGCGCCTACAATGAGCAGTTCTTC
CASSQDLGGAYNEQFF
>TRBJ1-2|TRBV2|.|.
TGTGCCAGCAGGGACGACAGTCTAGCTAACTATGGCTACACCTTC
CASRDDSLANYGYTF
>TRBJ1-1|TRBV4-2|.|.
TGTGCCAGCAGCCAAGAGAGTCTGAACACTGAAGCTTTCTTT
CASSQESLNTEAFF
>TRBJ2-2|TRBV10-3|.|TRBD1
TGTGCCATCAGTGAGAACAGGGGGAACACCGGGGAGCTGTTTTTT
CAISENRGNTGELFF
>TRBJ1-6|TRBV28|.|.
TGTGCCAGCAGTTTATTGAGTCAGGGCGGGTCACCCCTCCACTTT
CASSLLSQGGSPLHF
>TRBJ1-1|TRBV15|.|.
TGTGCCACCAGCCTAATATTAAAGGGAGTTGTCAGTGTTGAAGCTTTCTTT
CATSLILKGVVSVEAFF
>TRBJ1-5|TRBV5-5|.|TRBD1
TGTGCCAGCAGCCCGAGGGGCTTGACAGGGAATCAGCCCCAGCATTTT
CASSPRGLTGNQPQHF
>TRBJ2-2|TRBV5-5|.|.
TGTGCCAGCAGCTCCTTCACCGGGGAGCTGTTTTTT
CASSSFTGELFF
>TRBJ1-2|TRBV25-1|once|.
TGTGCCAGCAGTGACCCAGGGGCGGGCTATGGCTACACCTTC
CASSDPGAGYGYTF
>TRBJ2-3|TRBV5-4|.|TRBD2
TGTGCCATCGAGTCTAGCGGGAGAGGGGCAGATACGCAGTATTTT
CAIESSGRGADTQYF
>TRBJ2-7|TRBV5-3|.|.
TGTGCCAGAAGCTCCCGGGCCAGGGTATCAAGGGGCGAGCAGTACTTC
CARSSRARVSRGEQYF
>TRBJ2-7|TRBV7-6|once|.
TGTGCCAGCAGCCTAGGACACTCGGTCACCTACGAGCAGTACTTC
CASSLGHSVTYEQYF
>TRBJ1-5|TRBV6-5|.|.
TGTGCCAGCAGTTATTCCCGGGATCAGCCCCAGCATTTT
CASSYSRDQPQHF
>TRBJ2-7|TRBV6-5|.|.
TGTGCCAGCAGATCTAGCGAGATCTACGAGCAGTACTTC
CASRSSEIYEQYF
>TRBJ2-1|TRBV7-2|.|.
TGTGCCAGCAGCTCGTTCGGCCACGACACCTGGCAGTTCTTC
CASSSFGHDTWQFF
>TRBJ1-5|TRBV19|.|.
TGTGCCTCCCAGGACAGTCCGCTTAGCAATCAGCCCCAGCATTTT
CASQDSPLSNQPQHF
>TRBJ2-5|TRBV28|.|TRBD1
TGTGTTACAGGGGTCCAAGAGACCCAGTACTTC
CVTGVQETQYF
>TRBJ1-5|TRBV6-1|once|.
TGTGCCACCCGCGGGGGGGACGTGGGCAATCAGCCCCAGCATTTT
CATRGGDVGNQPQHF
>TRBJ2-5|TRBV30|.|.
TGTGCCTGGAGTGTGTTGTACCCACAGCGCGCAGGGACCCAGTACTTC
CAWSVLYPQRAGTQYF
>TRBJ2-5|TRBV18|.|.
TGTGCCAGCTCACCCCAGGGGCTGGAGACCCAGTACTTC
CASSPQGLETQYF
>TRBJ1-3|TRBV5-4|.|TRBD1
TGTGCCAGCAGAACAAAGGGGGCTCACACCATATATTTT
CASRTKGAHTIYF
>TRBJ2-1|TRBV19|.|TRBD1
TGTGCCAGTAGTTCCGGACAGGGACTGTACAATGAGCAGTTCTTC
CASSSGQGLYNEQFF
>TRBJ2-3|TRBV19|.|.
TGTGCCAGTAGACCGTTGGGGTTCGGAGATACGCAGTATTTT
CASRPLGFGDTQYF
>TRBJ2-5|TRBV9|.|.
TGTGCCAGCAGCCCCCGGGGACTTACCTGGGAGACCCAGTACTTC
CASSPRGLTWETQYF
>TRBJ1-3|TRBV9|.|TRBD1
TGTGCCAGCAGCAGGACAGGGGAAGGAAACACCATATATTTT
CASSRTGEGNTIYF
>TRBJ2-2|TRBV2|.|.
TGTGCCACCGCAGGGCTGAGAACCGGGGAGCTGTTTTTT
CATAGLRTGELFF
>TRBJ2-7|TRBV28|.|TRBD2
TGTGCCAGCAGCCACTACTCAACCGGGACTAGCGGTTACGAGCAGTACTTC
CASSHYSTGTSGYEQYF
>TRBJ1-6|TRBV30|.|.
TGTGCCCACAGGACCTCGGGGGATTCACCCCTCCACTTT
CAHRTSGDSPLHF
>TRBJ1-2|TRBV19|once|.
TGTGCCAGTAGGATGACCCCACGGACCCTCTATGGCTACACCTTC
CASRMTPRTLYGYTF
>TRBJ2-5|TRBV10-1|.|.
TGCGCCAGCAGTGACAAACTAGGGAGCCAAGAGACCCAGTACTTC
CASSDKLGSQETQYF
>TRBJ1-3|TRBV19|.|TRBD1
TGTGCCAGTAGTCTACAGGGGACCTCAGGAAACACCATATATTTT
CASSLQGTSGNTIYF
>TRBJ1-2|TRBV6-5|.|TRBD1
TGTGCCAGCAGGTCGGGACAGGTGAACTATGGCTACACCTTC
CASRSGQVNYGYTF
>TRBJ1-1|TRBV2|.|.
TGTGCCAGCAATATCCCCCCTGGGGGGAACACTGAAGCTTTCTTT
CASNIPPGGNTEAFF
>TRBJ1-5|TRBV5-1|.|.
TGCGCCAGCAGCTTGGGTCCCGATCAGCCCCAGCATTTT
CASSLGPDQPQHF
>TRBJ2-3|TRBV7-6|.|.
TGTGCCAGCAGCTTAGCGGGTACAGGATCGCCATTGAATACGCAGTATTTT
CASSLAGTGSPLNTQYF
>TRBJ1-1|TRBV4-2|.|.
TGTGCCAGCAGCCAAGGAGAGGACCCGAGGATGAACACTGAAGCTTTCTTT
CASSQGEDPRMNTEAFF
>TRBJ1-5|TRBV18|.|.
TGTGCCAGCTCGTCTTCCGGGGCTACGCTTCAGCCCCAGCATTTT
CASSSSGATLQPQHF
>TRBJ1-4|TRBV29-1|.|TRBD1
TGCAGCGTAGAATACAGGGGCACGGGGGAAAAACTGTTTTTT
CSVEYRGTGEKLFF
>TRBJ1-2|TRBV5-8|.|TRBD1
TGTGCCAGCAGCTTAGGGGGCGCGGGCTATGGCTACACCTTC
CASSLGGAGYGYTF
>TRBJ2-1|TRBV28|.|TRBD2
TGTGCCAGCAGTCATACTAGCGGGGCGAACTCCTACAATGAGCAGTTCTTC
CASSHTSGANSYNEQFF
>TRBJ1-3|TRBV11-2|.|.
TGTGCCAGCAGCCCCTGGACAGTTTCCTCTGGAAACACCATATATTTT
CASSPWTVSSGNTIYF
>TRBJ2-3|TRBV29-1|.|.
TGCAGCGTTGTGGGTCAGTACACAGATACGCAGTATTTT
CSVVGQYTDTQYF
>TRBJ2-2|TRBV5-1|once|TRBD2
TGCGCCAGCAGCTCCCGTCCGGGAGGGACCGGGGAGCTGTTTTTT
CASSSRPGGTGELFF
>TRBJ2-7|TRBV2|.|.
TGTGCCAGCAGGTCGGCTAGCGCAACGCCCTACGAGCAGTACTTC
CASRSASATPYEQYF
>TRBJ2-4|TRBV9|.|.
TGTGCCAGCAGCGTAGGAGGACCAGCCAAAAACATTCAGTACTTC
CASSVGGPAKNIQYF
>TRBJ2-7|TRBV5-5|.|.
TGTGCCAGCAGCTTGGAAATACCATACTCCTACGAGCAGTACTTC
CASSLEIPYSYEQYF
>TRBJ2-6|TRBV4-2|.|.
TGTGCCAGCAGCCAAGATCGCCAGGGGAGAGGAACTGGGGCCAACGTCCTGACTTTC
CASSQDRQGRGTGANVLTF